This section outlines one TCR beta chain sequence together with its context. The antigen remains undetermined. Assay: immunoSEQ multiplex PCR; the TCRdb copy retains only in-frame clones and omits some. The sample holds around 7,600 clones, about 82% seen once. With no exception, relapse followed autologous stem cell transplantation in all patients, and brentuximab vedotin exposure varied. Isolation of CD8+ T cells from thawed PBMCs used magnetic negative selection. The CDR3 has 14 residues. Trimming removed 8 bases at V and 1 base at J, with 12 bases between. From germline, CDR1 is SNHLY and CDR2 FYNNEI. These data originate in a study of PD-1 blockade in classical Hodgkin lymphoma. Whole-study results and caveats: Individuals who commenced nivolumab within less than 1 year of ASCT were excluded.

V and J are TRBV2 and TRBJ1-5; D possibly corresponds to TRBD1 (5 bases). The TCR comes from a human donor with classical Hodgkin lymphoma. The sample consisted of CD8+ T cells from blood, taken at baseline. This CDR3 reads CASWGGESNQPQHF. CDR3 DNA sequence: TGTGCCAGCTGGGGGGGGGAAAGCAATCAGCCCCAGCATTTT.